Shown below are 2 T cell receptor beta chains from a single sample sequenced in a study of blood T cell repertoires in COVID-19. Method: immunoSEQ multiplex PCR; TCRdb's copy keeps in-frame clones and lacks some. The sample holds over 75,000 clones; around 81% are singletons and the top ten take roughly 15%. The specimen was peripheral blood. The receptors here all came from a human donor in a cohort sampled during active COVID-19.

The gene calls are TRBV10-1 and TRBJ2-3; no clear D gene. Germline CDR1 reads WNHNN; CDR2 reads SYGVQD (reference sequence). V was cut by 0 bases and J by 6 bases, with 7 bases left in between. The CDR3 length is 13 residues. CDR3 DNA sequence: TGCGCCAGCAGTGAGTCGATTGGCGATACGCAGTATTTT. Protein: CASSESIGDTQYF.

This sequence joins TRBV2 and TRBJ1-4; D not resolved. CDR1 and CDR2 from the germline V gene are SNHLY and FYNNEI. The CDR3 covers 15 residues. Trimming removed 2 bases from V and 10 bases from J, with 17 bases in between. CDR3: CASSERRGGWGKLFF. In DNA, the CDR3 is TGTGCCAGCAGTGAAAGACGGGGAGGGTGGGGAAAACTGTTTTTT.